The text below deals with one T cell receptor (beta chain). The data were taken from a study of identical twins. The germline V gene has CDR1 SGHTA and CDR2 FQGNSA. CDR3 length: 16 residues. The germline V and J ends were trimmed by 7 bases and 3 bases, with 19 bases remaining between them. In TCRdb, the 5' RACE reads were re-called with MiXCR into one record per CDR3 protein. This sample has hundreds of thousands of distinct CDR3 sequences; 18% occur once, and the top ten carry under 15%. The same data also contributed to another study, on T cells expressing NK-cell markers. That report notes: The eight sequenced donors comprised seven who were HCMV-seropositive and one who was seronegative. Anti-gamma-delta TCR antibody use in several experiments restricted sorting to alpha-beta TCR T cells. Dominant NKG2C+ clonotypes made up about 1.0-8% of CD8+ T cells in roughly 6 donors.

The TCR sequence derives from a woman under 30 in good health. Specimen: PBMCs. V gene TRBV7-2 combines with J gene TRBJ2-1; maybe TRBD1 (5 bases). CDR3: CASIKGPGPNYNEQFF. CDR3 sequence (DNA): TGTGCCAGCATCAAAGGACCAGGGCCAAACTACAATGAGCAGTTCTTC. Complete variable domain (other parts from reference TRBV7-2 and TRBJ2-1): GAGVSQSPSNKVTEKGKDVELRCDPISGHTALYWYRQSLGQGLEFLIYFQGNSAPDKSGLPSDRFSAERTGGSVSTLTIQRTQQEDSAVYLCASIKGPGPNYNEQFFGPGTRLTVL.